Included here is one T cell receptor beta chain sequence, with context. The sample is drawn from a study of blood T cells in healthy people across ages. The ends were cut back, 3 bases at V and 4 bases at J, with 13 bases in the middle. CDR1 and CDR2 (germline): MNHEY, SMNVEV (reference sequence). CDR3 length equals 14 residues. Together with a sample-barcoded 5' primer, a J-beta primer mix was included in a second PCR lasting about 6 to 11 cycles. TCRdb used MiXCR to reprocess the 5' RACE reads, holding one entry per CDR3 protein. In the table there are 1.2 million to 1.5 million distinct CDR3 sequences, around 55% of which are singletons.

This TCR was recovered from a man aged 18 to 30 in good health. V is TRBV27 and J is TRBJ2-7; TRBD1 is a possible D gene (5 bases). The sequenced sample was blood. The DNA for the CDR3 is TGTGCCAGCAGTTTCGGTGAAAGGGGATACGAGCAGTACTTC. Its protein product is CASSFGERGYEQYF.